This T cell receptor (beta chain) derives from a study of T cell responses to AZD1222 COVID-19 vaccine. Study-level findings and limits: Nearly half of spike-specific TCRs reportedly target variant regions that are unmutated in the B.1.351 and B.1.1.7 variants. Donors, mostly white British, included more females; clonal diversity was possibly underestimated. Spike-specific TCR breadth and depth rose after two AZD1222 doses.

A note on this clone: Its cognate antigen is unknown.

TCRdb keeps only in-frame clones here, not all; method: immunoSEQ multiplex PCR. The sample holds tens of thousands of clones, approximately 83% seen once. This CDR3 spans 13 amino acids. Germline CDR1 and CDR2: GTSNPN and SVGIG (reference sequence). Trimming removed 6 bases from V and 6 bases from J, with 17 bases in between. This chain uses TRBV30 with TRBJ1-2; no definite D call. The clonotype was recovered from an adult in good health. Specimen: peripheral blood, collected on day 0 of AZD1222 vaccination. CDR3 amino acids: CACTRAQEDGYTF. The CDR3 nucleotides are TGTGCCTGTACTAGGGCCCAAGAAGATGGCTACACCTTC. Combining the CDR3 with reference TRBV30 and TRBJ1-2 gives the whole variable domain SQTIHQWPATLVQPVGSPLSLECTVEGTSNPNLYWYRQAAGRGLQLLFYSVGIGQISSEVPQNLSASRPQDRQFILSSKKLLLSDSGFYLCACTRAQEDGYTFGSGTRLTVV.